The table lists the clone carrying this T cell receptor (beta chain) with a count of one. In the original processing: Quantification of nucleated cells was approximated via reference gene primer amplification. Generated by immunoSEQ multiplex PCR, the TCRdb table keeps only in-frame clones and is missing some. V and J calls and clone size follow that table, whereas D and trimming were derived from the DNA. This sample has 75,000 to 100,000 clones, with 82% found just once. The sample is drawn from a study of blood T cell repertoires in COVID-19. On the study more broadly: Samples representing acute and convalescent COVID-19 were sourced from the United States, Italy and Spain.

V was clipped by 3 bases and J by 2 bases; unmatched bases: 14. Germline V gene sequence: CDR1 KGHSH, CDR2 LQKENI. This CDR3 has 18 residues. This chain uses TRBV18 with TRBJ2-5; 8 nucleotides line up with TRBD2. Sequenced material: peripheral blood. This TCR was recovered from a human donor in a cohort sampled during active COVID-19. The CDR3: CASSPRRRTGLGQETQYF. In nucleotides, the CDR3 is TGTGCCAGCTCACCTAGAAGACGAACGGGACTAGGGCAAGAGACCCAGTACTTC.